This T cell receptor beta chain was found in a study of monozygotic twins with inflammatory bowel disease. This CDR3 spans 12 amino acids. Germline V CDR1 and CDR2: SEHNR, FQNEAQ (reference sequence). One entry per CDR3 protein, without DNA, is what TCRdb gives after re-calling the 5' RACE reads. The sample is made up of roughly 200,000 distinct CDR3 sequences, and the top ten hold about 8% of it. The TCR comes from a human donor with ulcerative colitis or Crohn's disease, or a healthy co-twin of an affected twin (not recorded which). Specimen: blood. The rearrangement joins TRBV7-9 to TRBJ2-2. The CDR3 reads CASSLAIGELFF.